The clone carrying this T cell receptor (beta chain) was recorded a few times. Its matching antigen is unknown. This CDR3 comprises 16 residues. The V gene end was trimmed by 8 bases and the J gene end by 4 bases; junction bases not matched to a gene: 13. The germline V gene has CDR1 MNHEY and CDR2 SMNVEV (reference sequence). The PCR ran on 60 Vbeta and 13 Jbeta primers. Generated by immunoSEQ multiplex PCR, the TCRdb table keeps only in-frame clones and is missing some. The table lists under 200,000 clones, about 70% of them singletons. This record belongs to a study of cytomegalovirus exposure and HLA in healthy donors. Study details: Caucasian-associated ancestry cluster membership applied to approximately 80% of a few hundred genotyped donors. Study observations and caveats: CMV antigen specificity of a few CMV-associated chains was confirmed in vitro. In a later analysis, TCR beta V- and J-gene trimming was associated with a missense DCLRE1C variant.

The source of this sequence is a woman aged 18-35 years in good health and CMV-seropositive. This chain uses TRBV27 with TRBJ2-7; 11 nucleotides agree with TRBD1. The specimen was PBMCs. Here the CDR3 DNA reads TGTGCCAGCTCCTTTGGCCGGACAGGGGGCTTTTACGAGCAGTACTTC. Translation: CASSFGRTGGFYEQYF.